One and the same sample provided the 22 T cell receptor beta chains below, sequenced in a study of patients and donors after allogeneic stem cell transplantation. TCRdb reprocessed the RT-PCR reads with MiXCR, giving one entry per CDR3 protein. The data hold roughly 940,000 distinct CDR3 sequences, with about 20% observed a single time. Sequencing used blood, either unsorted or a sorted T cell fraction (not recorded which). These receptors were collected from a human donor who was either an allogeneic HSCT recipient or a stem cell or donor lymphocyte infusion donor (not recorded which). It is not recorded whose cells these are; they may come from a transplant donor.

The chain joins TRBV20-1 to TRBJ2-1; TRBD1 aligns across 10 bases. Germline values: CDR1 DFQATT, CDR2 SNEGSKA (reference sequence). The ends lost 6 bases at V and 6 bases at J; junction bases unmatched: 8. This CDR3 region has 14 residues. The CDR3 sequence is CSAKTGTGVNEQFF. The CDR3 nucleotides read TGCAGTGCAAAAACCGGGACAGGGGTCAATGAGCAGTTCTTC.

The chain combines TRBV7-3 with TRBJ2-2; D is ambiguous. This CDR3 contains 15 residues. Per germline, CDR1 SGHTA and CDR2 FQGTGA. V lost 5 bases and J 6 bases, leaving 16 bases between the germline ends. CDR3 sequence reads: CASSPPGLNAGELFF. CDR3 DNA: TGTGCCAGCAGCCCCCCGGGTCTTAACGCCGGGGAGCTGTTTTTT.

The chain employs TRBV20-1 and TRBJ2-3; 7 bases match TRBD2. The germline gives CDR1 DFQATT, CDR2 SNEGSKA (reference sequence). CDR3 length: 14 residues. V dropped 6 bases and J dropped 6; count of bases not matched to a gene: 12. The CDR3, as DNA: TGCAGTGCCGCGGGGAGGGCCTATTGGGATACGCAGTATTTT. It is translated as CSAAGRAYWDTQYF.

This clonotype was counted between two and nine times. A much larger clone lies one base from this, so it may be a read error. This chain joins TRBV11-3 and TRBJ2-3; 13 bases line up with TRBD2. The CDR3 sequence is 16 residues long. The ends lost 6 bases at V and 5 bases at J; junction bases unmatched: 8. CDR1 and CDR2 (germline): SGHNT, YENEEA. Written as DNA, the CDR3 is TGTGCCAGCAGTCCCGGGACTAGCGGGGTGAAAGATACGCAGTATTTT. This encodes CASSPGTSGVKDTQYF.

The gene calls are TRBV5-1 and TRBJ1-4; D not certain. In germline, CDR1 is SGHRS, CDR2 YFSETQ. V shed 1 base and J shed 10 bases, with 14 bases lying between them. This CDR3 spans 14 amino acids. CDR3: CASSLRLSIGKLFF. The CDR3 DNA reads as TGCGCCAGCAGCTTGAGGTTAAGTATCGGAAAACTGTTTTTT.

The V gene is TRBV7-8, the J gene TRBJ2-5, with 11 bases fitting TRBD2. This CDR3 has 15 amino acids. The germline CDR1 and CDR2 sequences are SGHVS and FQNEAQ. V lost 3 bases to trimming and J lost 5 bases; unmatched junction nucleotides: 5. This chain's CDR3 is CASSFWRLAGETQYF. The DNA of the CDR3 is TGTGCCAGCAGCTTTTGGAGACTAGCGGGGGAGACCCAGTACTTC.

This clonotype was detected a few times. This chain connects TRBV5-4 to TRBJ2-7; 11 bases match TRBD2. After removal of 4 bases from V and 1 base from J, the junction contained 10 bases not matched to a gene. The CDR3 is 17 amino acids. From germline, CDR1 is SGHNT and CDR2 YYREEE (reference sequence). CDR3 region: CASSPRLAGGQSYEQYF. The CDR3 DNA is TGTGCCAGCAGCCCCCGTCTAGCGGGGGGTCAATCCTACGAGCAGTACTTC.

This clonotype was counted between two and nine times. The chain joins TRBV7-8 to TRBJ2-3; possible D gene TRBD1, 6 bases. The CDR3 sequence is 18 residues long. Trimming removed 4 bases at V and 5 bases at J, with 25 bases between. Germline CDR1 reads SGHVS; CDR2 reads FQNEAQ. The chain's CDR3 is CASSSEWQGGVWLDTQYF. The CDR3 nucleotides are TGTGCCAGCAGCTCCGAGTGGCAAGGGGGTGTTTGGTTAGATACGCAGTATTTT. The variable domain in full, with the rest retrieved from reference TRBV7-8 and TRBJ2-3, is GAGVSQSPRYKVAKRGQDVALRCDPISGHVSLFWYQQALGQGPEFLTYFQNEAQLDKSGLPSDRFFAERPEGSVSTLKIQRTQQEDSAVYLCASSSEWQGGVWLDTQYFGPGTRLTVL.

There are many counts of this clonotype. The CDR3 DNA is TGCAGCGTACTCGGACAGGGCAATCAGCCCCAGCATTTT. This sequence encodes CSVLGQGNQPQHF. The chain recombines TRBV29-1 with TRBJ1-5; 7 nucleotides match TRBD1. With 6 bases clipped from V and 2 bases from J, the junction kept 4 bases outside the gene matches. The CDR3 runs 13 residues. Germline values: CDR1 SQVTM, CDR2 ANQGSEA.

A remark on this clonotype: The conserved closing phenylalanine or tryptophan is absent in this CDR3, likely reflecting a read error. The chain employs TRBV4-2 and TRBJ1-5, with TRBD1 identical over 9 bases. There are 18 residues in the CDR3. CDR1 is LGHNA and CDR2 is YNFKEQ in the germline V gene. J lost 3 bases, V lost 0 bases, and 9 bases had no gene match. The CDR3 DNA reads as TGTGCCAGCAGCCAAGATCTTACGACAGGGGGAGACAATCAGCCCCAGCATCTT. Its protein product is CASSQDLTTGGDNQPQHL.

CDR3 coding DNA: TGTGCCAGCAGTGTAGCTGGTAGCGGGGACCAAGAGACCCAGTACTTC. Translation: CASSVAGSGDQETQYF. The chain links TRBV7-8 to TRBJ2-5, with TRBD2 matching over 8 bases. The V and J ends lost 6 bases and 0 bases, in that order; junction bases with no gene match: 9. Germline CDR1 SGHVS, CDR2 FQNEAQ. CDR3 length: 16 amino acids.

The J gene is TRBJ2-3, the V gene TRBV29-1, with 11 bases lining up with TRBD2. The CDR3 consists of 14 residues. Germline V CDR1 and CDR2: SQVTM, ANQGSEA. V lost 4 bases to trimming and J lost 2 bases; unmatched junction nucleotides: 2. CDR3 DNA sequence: TGCAGCGTTGGACTAGCGGGACCCACAGATACGCAGTATTTT. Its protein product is CSVGLAGPTDTQYF.

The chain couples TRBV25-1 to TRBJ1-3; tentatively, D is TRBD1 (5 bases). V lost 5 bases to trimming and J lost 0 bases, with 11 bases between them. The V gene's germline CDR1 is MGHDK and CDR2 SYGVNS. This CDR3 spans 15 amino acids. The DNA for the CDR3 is TGTGCCAGCAGTACCACAGGATACTCTGGAAACACCATATATTTT. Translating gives CASSTTGYSGNTIYF.

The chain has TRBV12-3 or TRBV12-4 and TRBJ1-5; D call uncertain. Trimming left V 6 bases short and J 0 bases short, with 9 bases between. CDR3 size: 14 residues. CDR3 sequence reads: CASRRGVSNQPQHF. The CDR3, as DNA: TGTGCCAGCAGACGTGGAGTTAGCAATCAGCCCCAGCATTTT.

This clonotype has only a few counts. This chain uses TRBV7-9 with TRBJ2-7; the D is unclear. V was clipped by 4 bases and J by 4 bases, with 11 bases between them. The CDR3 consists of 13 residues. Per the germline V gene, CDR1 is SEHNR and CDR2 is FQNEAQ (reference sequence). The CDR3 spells CASSSINWYEQYF. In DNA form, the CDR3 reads TGTGCCAGCAGCTCGATCAATTGGTACGAGCAGTACTTC.

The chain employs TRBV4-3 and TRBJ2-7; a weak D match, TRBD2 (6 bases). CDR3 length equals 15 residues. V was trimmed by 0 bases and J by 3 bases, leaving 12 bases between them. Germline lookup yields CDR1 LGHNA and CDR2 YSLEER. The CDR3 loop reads CASSQDGTQIYEQYF. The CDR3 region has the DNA TGCGCCAGCAGCCAAGATGGGACTCAAATCTACGAGCAGTACTTC.

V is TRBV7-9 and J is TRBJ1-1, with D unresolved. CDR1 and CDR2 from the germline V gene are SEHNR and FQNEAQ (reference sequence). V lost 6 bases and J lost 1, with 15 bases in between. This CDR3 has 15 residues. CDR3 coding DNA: TGTGCCAGCAGTCCCCGAAGGATGGGGAACACTGAAGCTTTCTTT. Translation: CASSPRRMGNTEAFF.

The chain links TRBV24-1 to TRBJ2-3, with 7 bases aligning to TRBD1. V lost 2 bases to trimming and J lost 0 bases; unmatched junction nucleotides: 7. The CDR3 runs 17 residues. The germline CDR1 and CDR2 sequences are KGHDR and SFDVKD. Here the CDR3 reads CATSDWGTAASTDTQYF. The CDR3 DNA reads TGTGCCACCAGTGATTGGGGGACAGCCGCTAGCACAGATACGCAGTATTTT.

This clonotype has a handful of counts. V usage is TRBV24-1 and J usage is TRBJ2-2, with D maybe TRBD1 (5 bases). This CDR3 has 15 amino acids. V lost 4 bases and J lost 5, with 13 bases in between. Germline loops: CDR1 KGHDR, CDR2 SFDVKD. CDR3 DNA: TGTGCCACCAGTGAAAAGACAGCAGTTACCGGGGAGCTGTTTTTT. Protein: CATSEKTAVTGELFF.

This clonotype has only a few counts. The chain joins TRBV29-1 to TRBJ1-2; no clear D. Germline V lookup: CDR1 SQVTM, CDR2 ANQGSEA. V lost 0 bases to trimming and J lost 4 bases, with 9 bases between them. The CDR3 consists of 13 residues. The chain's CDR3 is CSVEEPGSYGYTF. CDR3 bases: TGCAGCGTTGAAGAACCGGGAAGCTATGGCTACACCTTC. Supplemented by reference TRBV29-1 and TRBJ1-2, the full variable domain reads SAVISQKPSRDICQRGTSLTIQCQVDSQVTMMFWYRQQPGQSLTLIATANQGSEATYESGFVIDKFPISRPNLTFSTLTVSNMSPEDSSIYLCSVEEPGSYGYTFGSGTRLTVV.

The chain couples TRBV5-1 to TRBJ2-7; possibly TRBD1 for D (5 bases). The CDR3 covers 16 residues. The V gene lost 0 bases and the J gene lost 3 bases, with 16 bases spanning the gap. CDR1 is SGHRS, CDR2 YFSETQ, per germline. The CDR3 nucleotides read TGCGCCAGCAGCTTGGGGGTTTTTGGTCAGGGCTACGAGCAGTACTTC. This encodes CASSLGVFGQGYEQYF.

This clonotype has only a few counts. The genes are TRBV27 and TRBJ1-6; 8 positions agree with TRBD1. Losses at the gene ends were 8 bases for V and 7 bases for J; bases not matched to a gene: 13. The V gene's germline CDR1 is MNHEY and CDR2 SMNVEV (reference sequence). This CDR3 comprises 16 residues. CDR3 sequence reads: CASGRQGTTPNSPLHF. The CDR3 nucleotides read TGTGCCAGCGGGAGACAGGGGACCACCCCAAATTCACCCCTCCACTTT.